This TCR beta chain was identified during a study of T cells in Graves' hyperthyroidism and ophthalmopathy. Study-wide context: Any treatment followed the collection of peripheral blood at initial diagnosis.

This clonotype was found many times. TCR beta CDR3 sequences were amplified from RNA transcripts. The HTBI primer set served for first-round RT-PCR of the TCR CDR3. TCRdb called the multiplex PCR reads again in MiXCR, with one record for every CDR3 protein. Here the sample spans around 180,000 distinct CDR3 sequences, more than 15% being singletons. This CDR3 is 13 amino acids long. Germline CDR1 DFQATT, CDR2 SNEGSKA (reference sequence). V shed 6 bases and J shed 7 bases, with 19 bases lying between them. The gene calls are TRBV20-1 and TRBJ2-7, with D perhaps assigned TRBD1 or TRBD2 (5 bases each). This TCR derives from a woman between 50 and 59 years old with Graves' hyperthyroidism. The sequenced sample consisted of blood. The CDR3 reads CSARDGVSSEQYF. CDR3 nucleotides: TGCAGTGCCAGGGACGGTGTTTCGAGTGAGCAGTACTTC.